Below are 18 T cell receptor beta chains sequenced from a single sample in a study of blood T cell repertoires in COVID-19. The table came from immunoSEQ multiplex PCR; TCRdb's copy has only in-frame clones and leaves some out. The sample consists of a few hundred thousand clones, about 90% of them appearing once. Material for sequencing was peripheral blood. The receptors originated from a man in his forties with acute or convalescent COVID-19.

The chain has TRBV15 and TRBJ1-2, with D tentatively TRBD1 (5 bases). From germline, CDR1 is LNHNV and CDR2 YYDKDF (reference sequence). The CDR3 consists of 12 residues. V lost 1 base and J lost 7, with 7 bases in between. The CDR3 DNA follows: TGTGCCACCAGCAGAGGGGGCTCTGGCTACACCTTC. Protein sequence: CATSRGGSGYTF.

In DNA form, the CDR3 reads TGTGCCAGCAGTACCCCCGCGACGGGACTCCAAGAGACCCAGTACTTC. Translated, it gives CASSTPATGLQETQYF. The gene calls are TRBV28 and TRBJ2-5; D perhaps matches TRBD2 (6 bases). Trimming removed 5 bases from V and 1 base from J, with 17 bases in between. The CDR3 runs 16 residues. Looked up from germline, CDR1 is MDHEN and CDR2 is SYDVKM.

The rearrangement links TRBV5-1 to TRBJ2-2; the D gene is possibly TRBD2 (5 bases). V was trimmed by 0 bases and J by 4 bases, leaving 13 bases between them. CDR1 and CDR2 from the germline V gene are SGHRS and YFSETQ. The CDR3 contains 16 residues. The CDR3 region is CASSLVRASGTGELFF. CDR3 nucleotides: TGCGCCAGCAGCTTGGTGAGGGCCTCTGGCACCGGGGAGCTGTTTTTT.

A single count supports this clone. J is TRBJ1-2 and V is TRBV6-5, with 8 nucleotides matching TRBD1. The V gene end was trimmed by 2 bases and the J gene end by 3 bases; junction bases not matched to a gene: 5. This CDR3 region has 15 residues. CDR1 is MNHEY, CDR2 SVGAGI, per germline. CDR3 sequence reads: CASSYGQGIDYGYTF. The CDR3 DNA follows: TGTGCCAGCAGTTACGGACAGGGCATTGACTATGGCTACACCTTC.

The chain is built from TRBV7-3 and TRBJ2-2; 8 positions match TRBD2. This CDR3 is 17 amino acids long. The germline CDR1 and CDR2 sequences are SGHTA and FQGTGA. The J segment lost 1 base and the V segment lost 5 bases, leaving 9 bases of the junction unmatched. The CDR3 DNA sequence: TGTGCCAGCAGCCCGAGAGGCGCGGGGGGGAACACCGGGGAGCTGTTTTTT. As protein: CASSPRGAGGNTGELFF.

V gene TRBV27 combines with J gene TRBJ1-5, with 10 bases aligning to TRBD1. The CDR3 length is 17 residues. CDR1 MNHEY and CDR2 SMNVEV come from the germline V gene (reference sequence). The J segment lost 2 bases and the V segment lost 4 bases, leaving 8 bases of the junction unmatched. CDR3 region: CASSSRQGAHGNQPQHF. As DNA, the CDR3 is TGTGCCAGCAGTTCAAGACAGGGGGCGCATGGCAATCAGCCCCAGCATTTT.

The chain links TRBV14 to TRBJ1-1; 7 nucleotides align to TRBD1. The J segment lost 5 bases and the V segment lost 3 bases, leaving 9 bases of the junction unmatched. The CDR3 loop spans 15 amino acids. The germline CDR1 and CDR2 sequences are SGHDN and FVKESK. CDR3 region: CASSQYRTGRTEAFF. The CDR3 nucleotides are TGTGCCAGCAGCCAGTATAGGACAGGCCGAACTGAAGCTTTCTTT.

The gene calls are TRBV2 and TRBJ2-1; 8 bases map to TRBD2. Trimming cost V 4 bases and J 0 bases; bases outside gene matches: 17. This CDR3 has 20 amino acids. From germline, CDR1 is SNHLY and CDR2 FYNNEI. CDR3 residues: CASSVTPTSAFASSYNEQFF. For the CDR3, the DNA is TGTGCCAGCAGTGTTACCCCGACTAGCGCGTTCGCTTCCTCCTACAATGAGCAGTTCTTC. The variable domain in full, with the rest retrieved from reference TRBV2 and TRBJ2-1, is EPEVTQTPSHQVTQMGQEVILRCVPISNHLYFYWYRQILGQKVEFLVSFYNNEISEKSEIFDDQFSVERPDGSNFTLKIRSTKLEDSAMYFCASSVTPTSAFASSYNEQFFGPGTRLTVL.

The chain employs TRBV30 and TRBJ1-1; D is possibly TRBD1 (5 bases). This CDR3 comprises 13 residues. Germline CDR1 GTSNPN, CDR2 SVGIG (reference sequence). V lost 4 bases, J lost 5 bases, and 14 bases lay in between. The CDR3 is CAWTEGRRTEAFF. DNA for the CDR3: TGTGCCTGGACTGAGGGGAGGAGGACTGAAGCTTTCTTT.

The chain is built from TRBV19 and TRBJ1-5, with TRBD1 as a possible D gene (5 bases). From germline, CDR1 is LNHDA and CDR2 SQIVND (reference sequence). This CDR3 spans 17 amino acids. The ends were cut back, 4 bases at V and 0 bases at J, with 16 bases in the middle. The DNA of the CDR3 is TGTGCCAGTAGTACCGGGAGAGGGGACTTTAGCAATCAGCCCCAGCATTTT. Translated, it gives CASSTGRGDFSNQPQHF.

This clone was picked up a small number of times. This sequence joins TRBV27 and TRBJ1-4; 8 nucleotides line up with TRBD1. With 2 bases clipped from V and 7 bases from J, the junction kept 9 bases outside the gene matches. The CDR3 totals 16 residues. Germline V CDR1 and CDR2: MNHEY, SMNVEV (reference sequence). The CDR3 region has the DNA TGTGCCAGCAGTTTAAGGACAGGGCTGTTGGGTGAAAAACTGTTTTTT. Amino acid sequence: CASSLRTGLLGEKLFF. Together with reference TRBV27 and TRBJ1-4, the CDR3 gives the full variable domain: EAQVTQNPRYLITVTGKKLTVTCSQNMNHEYMSWYRQDPGLGLRQIYYSMNVEVTDKGDVPEGYKVSRKEKRNFPLILESPSPNQTSLYFCASSLRTGLLGEKLFFGSGTQLSVL.

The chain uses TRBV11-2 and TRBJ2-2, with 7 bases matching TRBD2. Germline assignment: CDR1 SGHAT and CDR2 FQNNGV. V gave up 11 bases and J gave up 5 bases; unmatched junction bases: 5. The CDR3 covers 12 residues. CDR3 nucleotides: TGTGCCTCGCGGGAGTTGACCGGGGAGCTGTTTTTT. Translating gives CASRELTGELFF.

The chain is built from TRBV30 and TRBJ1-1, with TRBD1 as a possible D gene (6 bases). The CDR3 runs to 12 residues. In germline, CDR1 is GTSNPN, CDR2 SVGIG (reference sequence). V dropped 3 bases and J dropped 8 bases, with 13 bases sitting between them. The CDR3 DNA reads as TGTGCCTGGAGCGCAGGGGTGGGGGAAGCTTTCTTT. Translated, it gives CAWSAGVGEAFF.

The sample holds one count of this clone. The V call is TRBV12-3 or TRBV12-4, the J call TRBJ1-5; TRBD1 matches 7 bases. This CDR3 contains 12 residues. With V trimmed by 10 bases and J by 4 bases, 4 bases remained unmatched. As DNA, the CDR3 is TGTGCCACCTCACAGGGGAATCAGCCCCAGCATTTT. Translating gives CATSQGNQPQHF.

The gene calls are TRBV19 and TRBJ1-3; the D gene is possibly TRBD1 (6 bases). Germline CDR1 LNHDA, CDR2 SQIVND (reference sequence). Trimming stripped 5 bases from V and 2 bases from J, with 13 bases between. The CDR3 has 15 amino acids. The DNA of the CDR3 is TGTGCCAGTAGTCGTGGACAGACCACTGGAAACACCATATATTTT. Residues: CASSRGQTTGNTIYF.

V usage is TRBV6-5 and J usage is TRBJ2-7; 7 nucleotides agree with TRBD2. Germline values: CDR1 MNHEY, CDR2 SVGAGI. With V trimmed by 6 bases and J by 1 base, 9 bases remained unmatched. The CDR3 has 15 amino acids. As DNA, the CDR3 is TGTGCCAGCAGGGACTTTAGACTAGCATCCTACGAGCAGTACTTC. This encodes CASRDFRLASYEQYF.

The DNA of the CDR3 is TGCGCCAGCAGCGCGTCGACAGGGGGCGGCCAGCCCCAGCATTTT. Amino acid sequence: CASSASTGGGQPQHF. V is TRBV5-1 and J is TRBJ1-5; 10 bases agree with TRBD1. The CDR3 is 15 amino acids. CDR1 and CDR2 from the germline V gene are SGHRS and YFSETQ. Trimming took 4 bases from V and 7 from J; bases not matched to a gene: 8.

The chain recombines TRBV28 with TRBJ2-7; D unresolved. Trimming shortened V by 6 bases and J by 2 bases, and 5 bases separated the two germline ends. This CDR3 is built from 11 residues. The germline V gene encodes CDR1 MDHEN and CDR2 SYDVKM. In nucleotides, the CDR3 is TGTGCCAGCAGAATAGCCTACGAGCAGTACTTC. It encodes CASRIAYEQYF.